Presented here are 29 T cell receptor beta chains from one specimen sequenced in a study of T cells after yellow fever vaccination. TCRdb reprocessed the 5' RACE reads with MiXCR, giving one entry per CDR3 protein. The repertoire has 300,000 or so distinct CDR3 sequences, around 3.9% of them found once; the top ten carry approximately 25%. The sequencing used PBMCs, collected 5 days after the yellow fever booster vaccination. These receptors were collected from a man between 18 and 35 years old who received the YFV17D yellow fever vaccine.

The V call is TRBV19, the J call TRBJ2-3; D is possibly TRBD2 (6 bases). Germline V gene sequence: CDR1 LNHDA, CDR2 SQIVND (reference sequence). Between the trimmed V and J ends, which lost 5 bases and 7 bases, there was a span of 16 bases. This CDR3 region has 14 residues. The CDR3: CASSYSGTSNTQYF. The CDR3 nucleotides are TGTGCCAGTAGTTATTCCGGGACTTCGAATACGCAGTATTTT.

The sample holds a few counts of this clonotype. V is TRBV19 and J is TRBJ2-1; D uncertain. Germline V gives CDR1 LNHDA, CDR2 SQIVND (reference sequence). This CDR3 is 15 amino acids long. Trimming removed 4 bases at V and 2 bases at J, with 12 bases between. Here the CDR3 reads CASSKRTAAYNEQFF. The CDR3 region has the DNA TGTGCCAGTAGTAAACGGACGGCCGCCTACAATGAGCAGTTCTTC.

A few counts support this clonotype. This rearrangement joins TRBV6-5 to TRBJ2-6; D uncertain. Trimming shortened V by 2 bases and J by 0 bases, and 5 bases separated the two germline ends. The CDR3 has 15 amino acids. Germline V lookup: CDR1 MNHEY, CDR2 SVGAGI. The CDR3 nucleotides are TGTGCCAGCAGTTACCAGCCCTCTGGGGCCAACGTCCTGACTTTC. Its translation: CASSYQPSGANVLTF.

This chain connects TRBV20-1 to TRBJ2-4; 7 nucleotides line up with TRBD2. The germline gives CDR1 DFQATT, CDR2 SNEGSKA (reference sequence). This CDR3 contains 14 residues. With 5 bases clipped from V and 6 bases from J, the junction kept 10 bases outside the gene matches. For the CDR3, the DNA is TGCAGTGCTGCCCCGGGGGGTTCCGGAAACATTCAGTACTTC. Its translation is CSAAPGGSGNIQYF.

This clonotype was seen only a few times. J is TRBJ1-2 and V is TRBV27, with D unresolved. This CDR3 contains 13 residues. Germline values: CDR1 MNHEY, CDR2 SMNVEV (reference sequence). Trimming cost V 6 bases and J 7 bases, with 15 bases left between them. The CDR3 protein is CASSKWAGAGYTF. In DNA, the CDR3 is TGTGCCAGCAGCAAATGGGCGGGTGCTGGCTACACCTTC.

The chain is built from TRBV7-9 and TRBJ2-7; a weak D match, TRBD1 (6 bases). V was trimmed by 4 bases and J by 0 bases, leaving 13 bases between them. CDR3 length equals 15 residues. Germline V CDR1 and CDR2: SEHNR, FQNEAQ (reference sequence). The CDR3 loop is CASSSDRSFSYEQYV. The DNA of the CDR3 is TGTGCCAGCAGCTCTGACAGGTCCTTCTCCTACGAGCAGTACGTC.

Ten or more counts support this clonotype. The chain carries TRBV20-1 and TRBJ2-7, with D possibly TRBD1 on 5 matching bases. The V end lost 2 bases, the J end lost 5 bases, and 10 bases lay between the germline ends. The CDR3 is 12 amino acids. The germline CDR1 and CDR2 sequences are DFQATT and SNEGSKA (reference sequence). CDR3 sequence reads: CSARPTEDEQYF. CDR3 DNA: TGCAGTGCTAGACCGACAGAGGACGAGCAGTACTTC.

This clonotype appeared a few times. This CDR3 reads CASSQGLITDTQYF. Written as DNA, the CDR3 is TGTGCCAGCAGCCAAGGACTAATCACAGATACGCAGTATTTT. The V gene is TRBV7-2, the J gene TRBJ2-3; TRBD2 is a possible D gene (6 bases). Deletions cut 5 bases from V and 2 bases from J, with 11 bases between. Germline V gene sequence: CDR1 SGHTA, CDR2 FQGNSA. There are 14 residues in the CDR3.

The rearrangement joins TRBV28 to TRBJ1-2; D ambiguous. The CDR3 consists of 15 residues. In germline, CDR1 is MDHEN, CDR2 SYDVKM. V was shortened by 8 bases and J by 3 bases, with 19 bases between the two germline ends. CDR3 residues: CASRETGLIHYGYTF. CDR3 nucleotide sequence: TGTGCCAGCCGTGAGACGGGTCTCATCCACTATGGCTACACCTTC.

This clonotype was picked up many times. The V call is TRBV29-1, the J call TRBJ2-7, with D tentatively TRBD1 or TRBD2 (5 bases each). CDR3 length: 14 residues. V was clipped by 6 bases and J by 0 bases, with 15 bases between them. Germline-derived CDR1 and CDR2 are SQVTM and ANQGSEA. The CDR3, as DNA: TGCAGCGTCGGGGACCCATGGAGCTCCTACGAGCAGTACTTC. This codes for CSVGDPWSSYEQYF.

The chain joins TRBV14 to TRBJ1-2, with D tentatively TRBD1 (5 bases). The V end lost 1 base, the J end lost 4 bases, and 10 bases lay between the germline ends. Looked up from germline, CDR1 is SGHDN and CDR2 is FVKESK. The CDR3 extends over 14 amino acids. The DNA of the CDR3 is TGTGCCAGCAGCCAAGGTCGACAGTCCTATGGCTACACCTTC. It translates to CASSQGRQSYGYTF.

This clonotype was counted between two and nine times. The chain has TRBV7-9 and TRBJ2-1; no reliable D call. The germline gives CDR1 SEHNR, CDR2 FQNEAQ (reference sequence). The CDR3 spans 13 residues. The V end lost 1 base, the J end lost 7 bases, and 8 bases lay between the germline ends. This chain's CDR3 is CASSLVEENEQFF. As DNA, the CDR3 is TGTGCCAGCAGCTTAGTTGAAGAGAATGAGCAGTTCTTC. The variable domain in full, completed from reference TRBV7-9 and TRBJ2-1, reads DTGVSQNPRHKITKRGQNVTFRCDPISEHNRLYWYRQTLGQGPEFLTYFQNEAQLEKSRLLSDRFSAERPKGSFSTLEIQRTEQGDSAMYLCASSLVEENEQFFGPGTRLTVL.

The CDR3 nucleotides are TGCGCCAGCAGCCAAGTTCAAGGGACCGGAGAGACCCAGTACTTC. This encodes CASSQVQGTGETQYF. The chain has TRBV4-3 and TRBJ2-5; D tentatively reads TRBD1 or TRBD2 (5 bases each). The V gene's germline CDR1 is LGHNA and CDR2 YSLEER. The CDR3 covers 15 residues. V was clipped by 1 base and J by 4 bases, with 13 bases between them.

This clonotype has at least ten counts. The J gene is TRBJ2-5, the V gene TRBV27, with a weak D call TRBD2 (6 bases). The CDR3 extends over 14 amino acids. V lost 6 bases and J lost 5, with 16 bases in between. Germline assignment: CDR1 MNHEY and CDR2 SMNVEV (reference sequence). The CDR3 sequence is CASRSAGHGETQYF. Written as DNA, the CDR3 is TGTGCCAGCAGATCCGCGGGGCACGGGGAGACCCAGTACTTC.

A few counts support this clonotype. The chain is built from TRBV20-1 and TRBJ2-7, with no clear D. Germline CDR1 and CDR2: DFQATT and SNEGSKA (reference sequence). V was shortened by 0 bases and J by 2 bases, with 8 bases between the two germline ends. The CDR3 loop spans 13 amino acids. DNA of the CDR3: TGCAGTGCTAGAGATCCCCGTACCTACGAGCAGTACGTC. Translating it yields CSARDPRTYEQYV.

Many counts were recorded for this clonotype. The chain has TRBV25-1 and TRBJ2-2; D is tentatively TRBD1 or TRBD2 (5 bases each). Germline V gives CDR1 MGHDK, CDR2 SYGVNS. Deletions cut 6 bases from V and 7 bases from J, with 12 bases between. The CDR3 length is 13 residues. The DNA of the CDR3 is TGTGCCAGCAGGAGGGCAGGGATCGGGGAGCTGTTTTTT. This translates into CASRRAGIGELFF.

This clonotype was picked up a small number of times. The chain couples TRBV18 to TRBJ1-2; D is uncertain. The CDR3 loop spans 13 amino acids. Germline V gene data show CDR1 as KGHSH and CDR2 as LQKENI. Trimming stripped 2 bases from V and 6 bases from J, with 10 bases between. The CDR3 DNA follows: TGTGCCAGCTCACCATTAACCCGCGATGGCTACACCTTC. Translation gives CASSPLTRDGYTF. Drawing the rest from reference TRBV18 and TRBJ1-2, the complete variable domain is NAGVMQNPRHLVRRRGQEARLRCSPMKGHSHVYWYRQLPEEGLKFMVYLQKENIIDESGMPKERFSAEFPKEGPSILRIQQVVRGDSAAYFCASSPLTRDGYTFGSGTRLTVV.

CDR3: CASSPHITFYGYTF. In nucleotides, the CDR3 is TGTGCCAGCAGTCCGCACATAACGTTCTATGGCTACACCTTC. The rearrangement uses TRBV28 and TRBJ1-2, with D hard to call. Germline V gene data show CDR1 as MDHEN and CDR2 as SYDVKM. Trimming stripped 5 bases from V and 4 bases from J, with 14 bases between. There are 14 residues in the CDR3.

This clonotype was seen a few times. The chain links TRBV7-9 to TRBJ1-1, with 8 bases aligning to TRBD1. Germline CDR1 SEHNR, CDR2 FQNEAQ (reference sequence). There are 14 residues in the CDR3. V lost 5 bases to trimming and J lost 8 bases; unmatched junction nucleotides: 10. The CDR3 DNA follows: TGTGCCAGCAGCCTACAACAGGGGGTGGCGGAAGCTTTCTTT. Its translation: CASSLQQGVAEAFF.

This clonotype came up many times. The chain is built from TRBV12-3 or TRBV12-4 and TRBJ2-1; 11 bases align to TRBD1. The CDR3 length is 15 residues. The J segment lost 8 bases and the V segment lost 6 bases, leaving 9 bases of the junction unmatched. In nucleotides, the CDR3 is TGTGCCAGCAGCCCCGGGACAGGGGGTAGCTATGAGCAGTTCTTC. Encoded protein: CASSPGTGGSYEQFF.

This clonotype appeared many times. The rearrangement links TRBV12-3 or TRBV12-4 to TRBJ2-3, with D possibly TRBD1 on 6 matching bases. CDR3 size: 13 residues. Trimming removed 5 bases from V and 5 bases from J, with 11 bases in between. The CDR3 spells CASSPSGEDTQYF. For the CDR3, the DNA is TGTGCCAGCAGTCCTTCAGGGGAAGATACGCAGTATTTT.

The sample holds a few counts of this clonotype. The chain is built from TRBV15 and TRBJ1-5, with unresolved D. CDR3 size: 14 residues. Trimming cost V 5 bases and J 3 bases, with 11 bases left between them. CDR1 and CDR2 from the germline V gene are LNHNV and YYDKDF (reference sequence). The CDR3 sequence: CATSGRAINQPQHF. The CDR3 DNA reads TGTGCCACCAGCGGCCGGGCCATCAATCAGCCCCAGCATTTT.

In this sample, this clonotype turned up many times. The chain carries TRBV5-1 and TRBJ2-7; 9 bases line up with TRBD2. This CDR3 is 14 amino acids long. V dropped 5 bases and J dropped 6; count of bases not matched to a gene: 9. The germline gives CDR1 SGHRS, CDR2 YFSETQ. CDR3 DNA: TGCGCCAGCAGTCTCGCGGGGGGGTTCGGCGAGCAGTACTTC. It yields the protein CASSLAGGFGEQYF.

This clonotype was observed a handful of times. This chain links TRBV5-5 with TRBJ2-7, with TRBD2 as a possible D gene (6 bases). V lost 4 bases and J 8 bases, leaving 10 bases between the germline ends. The CDR3 sequence is 11 residues long. Germline lookup yields CDR1 SGHKS and CDR2 YYEKEE (reference sequence). The CDR3 nucleotides read TGTGCCAGCAGCCAGGCGGGGCAGCAGTACTTC. This translates into CASSQAGQQYF.

V gene TRBV7-6 combines with J gene TRBJ2-2; D gene ambiguous. Germline values: CDR1 SGHVS, CDR2 FNYEAQ. V shed 1 base and J shed 6 bases, with 12 bases lying between them. The CDR3 is 15 amino acids. In DNA form, the CDR3 reads TGTGCCAGCAGCTTAGGATTTGAGTTCGCCGGGGAGCTGTTTTTT. Amino acids: CASSLGFEFAGELFF.

There are many counts of this clonotype. The chain combines TRBV5-1 with TRBJ2-7; tentatively, D is TRBD1 or TRBD2 (5 bases each). The CDR3 spans 16 residues. The germline V and J ends were trimmed by 4 bases and 5 bases, with 22 bases remaining between them. CDR1 and CDR2 (germline): SGHRS, YFSETQ. In DNA form, the CDR3 reads TGCGCCAGCAGCCCAAGAAACCGGGACCGCCCCCACGAGCAGTACTTC. It translates to CASSPRNRDRPHEQYF.

This clonotype has ten or more counts. This chain connects TRBV6-2 or TRBV6-3 to TRBJ2-7; D not resolved. CDR1 MNHEY and CDR2 SVGEGT come from the germline V gene. The CDR3 length is 13 residues. Trimming shortened V by 3 bases and J by 6 bases, and 12 bases separated the two germline ends. The CDR3, as DNA: TGTGCCAGCAGTTATATCGCAGTCACCGAGCAGTACTTC. Translating it yields CASSYIAVTEQYF.

This clonotype was seen many times. This chain connects TRBV5-1 to TRBJ2-2; weak D call: TRBD1 (5 bases). This CDR3 is built from 16 residues. V dropped 0 bases and J dropped 7 bases, with 16 bases sitting between them. The germline CDR1 and CDR2 sequences are SGHRS and YFSETQ. The CDR3 region is CASSLASGRAHGELFF. The CDR3, as DNA: TGCGCCAGCAGCTTGGCGTCGGGCAGGGCCCACGGGGAGCTGTTTTTT.

V is TRBV6-2 or TRBV6-3 and J is TRBJ2-7; 7 positions agree with TRBD1. With V trimmed by 2 bases and J by 2 bases, 6 bases remained unmatched. The CDR3 totals 15 residues. The germline V gene has CDR1 MNHEY and CDR2 SVGEGT. The chain's CDR3 is CASSYRRDSTYEQYF. The CDR3 bases are TGTGCCAGCAGTTACCGCCGGGACAGCACCTACGAGCAGTACTTC.